The next 4 T cell receptor beta chains were all read from a single sample in a study of spatial heterogeneity in lung cancer. TCRdb reprocessed the 5' RACE reads via MiXCR and lists one record per CDR3 protein. Of about 41,000 distinct CDR3 sequences in the sample, roughly a tenth were seen once. Time point described: blood at routine non-recurrence follow-up after resection. The sequencing here drew on PBMCs, taken at follow-up. Receptor source: a female donor with early-stage non-small cell lung cancer.

This clonotype was seen only a few times. The chain links TRBV5-1 to TRBJ1-4; 7 nucleotides align to TRBD1. This CDR3 spans 14 amino acids. Trimming removed 4 bases from V and 5 bases from J; junction bases left unmatched: 5. From germline, CDR1 is SGHRS and CDR2 YFSETQ. The CDR3 nucleotides are TGCGCCAGCAGCCAGGACAGGCCCAATGAAAAACTGTTTTTT. It encodes CASSQDRPNEKLFF. Drawing the rest from reference TRBV5-1 and TRBJ1-4, the complete variable domain is KAGVTQTPRYLIKTRGQQVTLSCSPISGHRSVSWYQQTPGQGLQFLFEYFSETQRNKGNFPGRFSGRQFSNSRSEMNVSTLELGDSALYLCASSQDRPNEKLFFGSGTQLSVL.

This clonotype has at least ten counts. The V and J genes are TRBV7-8 and TRBJ2-2; D not certain. The germline V gene encodes CDR1 SGHVS and CDR2 FQNEAQ. Trimming removed 5 bases from V and 2 bases from J, with 15 bases in between. There are 16 residues in the CDR3. The CDR3 region is CASSQLQTVNTGELFF. In DNA, the CDR3 is TGTGCCAGCAGCCAGCTCCAGACGGTCAACACCGGGGAGCTGTTTTTT.

This clonotype has a handful of counts. The gene calls are TRBV15 and TRBJ2-3, with 10 bases that match TRBD2. Per the germline V gene, CDR1 is LNHNV and CDR2 is YYDKDF (reference sequence). The trim removed 2 bases at V and 6 bases at J, leaving 8 bases unmatched. The CDR3 has 16 residues. The CDR3 is CATSRTGLAATDTQYF. The CDR3 bases are TGTGCCACCAGCAGAACCGGACTAGCGGCTACGGATACGCAGTATTTT.

This chain connects TRBV5-1 to TRBJ1-2; the match to TRBD1 covers 9 bases. This CDR3 is built from 18 residues. Germline V gene data show CDR1 as SGHRS and CDR2 as YFSETQ. V shed 0 bases, J shed 7 bases, and the junction held 16 bases outside the gene matches. The chain's CDR3 is CASSLEGQGRFRRAGYTF. The CDR3, as DNA: TGCGCCAGCAGCTTGGAAGGACAGGGGCGCTTCCGGCGGGCTGGCTACACCTTC.